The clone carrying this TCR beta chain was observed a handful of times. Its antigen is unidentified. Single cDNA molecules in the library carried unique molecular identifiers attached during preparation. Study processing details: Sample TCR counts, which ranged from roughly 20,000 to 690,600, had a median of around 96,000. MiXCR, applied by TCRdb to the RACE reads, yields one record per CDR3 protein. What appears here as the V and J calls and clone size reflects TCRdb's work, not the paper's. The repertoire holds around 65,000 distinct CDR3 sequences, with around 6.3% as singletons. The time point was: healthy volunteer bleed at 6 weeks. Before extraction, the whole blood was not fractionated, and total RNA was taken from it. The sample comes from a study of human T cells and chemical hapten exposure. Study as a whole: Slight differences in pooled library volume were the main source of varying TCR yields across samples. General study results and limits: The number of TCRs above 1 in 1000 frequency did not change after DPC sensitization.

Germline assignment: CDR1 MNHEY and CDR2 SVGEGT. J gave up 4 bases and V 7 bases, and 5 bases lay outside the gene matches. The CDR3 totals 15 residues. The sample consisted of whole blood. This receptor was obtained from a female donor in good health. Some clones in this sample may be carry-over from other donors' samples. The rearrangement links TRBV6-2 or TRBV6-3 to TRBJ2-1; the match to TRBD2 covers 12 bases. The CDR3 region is CASIKLAGGYNEQFF. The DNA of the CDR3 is TGTGCCAGCATTAAACTAGCGGGGGGTTACAATGAGCAGTTCTTC.